The 12 T cell receptor beta chains listed next were all sequenced from one sample in a study of CD8 T cells in Susac syndrome. Random hexamers were used to reverse transcribe about 0.45 to 1 ug of RNA. MiXCR, run by TCRdb on the immunoSEQ multiplex PCR reads, gives a single entry per CDR3 protein. The sample includes fewer than 80,000 distinct CDR3 sequences, about 94% of them seen just once. The sample taken for sequencing was CD8+ T cells from PBMCs. The source of these receptors is a human donor with multiple sclerosis.

The chain recombines TRBV7-9 with TRBJ2-6, with no clear D. Trimming left V 6 bases short and J 0 bases short, with 9 bases between. The CDR3 length is 15 residues. Germline CDR1 reads SEHNR; CDR2 reads FQNEAQ (reference sequence). The CDR3: CASRRASSGANVLTF. The CDR3 bases are TGTGCCAGCAGGCGTGCCAGCTCTGGGGCCAACGTCCTGACTTTC. The variable domain in full, completed from reference TRBV7-9 and TRBJ2-6, reads DTGVSQNPRHKITKRGQNVTFRCDPISEHNRLYWYRQTLGQGPEFLTYFQNEAQLEKSRLLSDRFSAERPKGSFSTLEIQRTEQGDSAMYLCASRRASSGANVLTFGAGSRLTVL.

The chain joins TRBV24-1 to TRBJ2-7, with D unclear. This CDR3 has 14 residues. V was pared by 4 bases and J by 6 bases, with 15 bases between. Germline CDR1 KGHDR, CDR2 SFDVKD. The CDR3 reads CATSDTGSLSEQYF. The DNA of the CDR3 is TGTGCCACCAGTGACACTGGGTCCCTCAGCGAGCAGTACTTC.

CDR3 protein: CASSHPADTQYF. DNA for the CDR3: TGTGCCAGCAGCCACCCGGCAGATACGCAGTATTTT. The gene calls are TRBV27 and TRBJ2-3; D uncertain. Germline CDR1 reads MNHEY; CDR2 reads SMNVEV (reference sequence). V was shortened by 6 bases and J by 4 bases, with 8 bases between the two germline ends. The CDR3 consists of 12 residues.

The chain combines TRBV12-3 or TRBV12-4 with TRBJ2-1; D unclear. The CDR3 consists of 17 residues. Trimming removed 0 bases at V and 5 bases at J, with 17 bases between. CDR3 bases: TGTGCCAGCAGTTTAGCGCCTGGCTCTACTCTGGACAATGAGCAGTTCTTC. Encoded protein: CASSLAPGSTLDNEQFF.

This chain links TRBV6-5 with TRBJ1-1, with no clear D. CDR3 length equals 13 residues. In germline, CDR1 is MNHEY, CDR2 SVGAGI. Trimming took 0 bases from V and 2 from J, leaving 4 bases between them. CDR3 bases: TGTGCCAGCAGTTACTCAGCAAACACTGAAGCTTTCTTT. As protein: CASSYSANTEAFF.

The chain has TRBV28 and TRBJ2-3; a weak D match, TRBD2 (7 bases). Germline values: CDR1 MDHEN, CDR2 SYDVKM. CDR3 length equals 14 residues. Trimming left V 6 bases short and J 2 bases short, with 12 bases between. The CDR3 nucleotides read TGTGCCAGCAGCTCCCGGGGGGCCACAGATACGCAGTATTTT. Translation: CASSSRGATDTQYF.

The chain recombines TRBV24-1 with TRBJ2-1; 9 bases map to TRBD2. The CDR3 totals 15 residues. Trimming at V came to 7 bases and at J to 6 bases, leaving 9 bases not matched to a gene. From germline, CDR1 is KGHDR and CDR2 SFDVKD. DNA for the CDR3: TGTGCCACCAGGGGGGCGGGAGGGCCCGGCAATGAGCAGTTCTTC. As protein: CATRGAGGPGNEQFF.

The chain employs TRBV4-1 and TRBJ2-5, with D perhaps given as TRBD1 or TRBD2 (5 bases each). CDR3 length equals 14 residues. CDR1 is MGHRA, CDR2 YSYEKL, per germline. Trimming pared 0 bases from V and 14 bases from J, leaving 19 bases between. The CDR3 loop is CASSQEKGLGTPYF. The DNA of the CDR3 is TGCGCCAGCAGCCAAGAAAAGGGTTTGGGGACGCCTTACTTC.

This rearrangement joins TRBV7-3 to TRBJ2-1, with 15 positions matching TRBD2. In germline, CDR1 is SGHTA, CDR2 FQGTGA. After removal of 0 bases from V and 6 bases from J, the junction contained 0 bases not matched to a gene. The CDR3 runs to 16 residues. The DNA for the CDR3 is TGTGCCAGCAGCTTAACGGGACTAGCGGGAGGCAATGAGCAGTTCTTC. Encoded protein: CASSLTGLAGGNEQFF.

The rearrangement joins TRBV3-1 to TRBJ2-5, with D uncertain. The CDR3 spans 12 residues. Germline CDR1 and CDR2: LGHDT and YNNKEL (reference sequence). The V end lost 0 bases, the J end lost 6 bases, and 5 bases lay between the germline ends. The CDR3 DNA follows: TGTGCCAGCAGCCAAGAAGAGAAGACCCAGTACTTC. It yields the protein CASSQEEKTQYF.

The rearrangement joins TRBV6-4 to TRBJ2-3; 11 nucleotides align to TRBD2. Germline V CDR1 and CDR2: MRHNA, SNTAGT. The CDR3 loop spans 14 amino acids. V lost 5 bases to trimming and J lost 5 bases; unmatched junction nucleotides: 3. CDR3 sequence: CASSTLAGGDTQYF. The DNA for the CDR3 is TGTGCCAGCAGTACTCTAGCGGGGGGAGATACGCAGTATTTT.

The V call is TRBV5-4, the J call TRBJ2-7; D remains unclear. CDR3 length: 13 residues. CDR1 is SGHNT, CDR2 YYREEE, per germline (reference sequence). Trimming left V 1 base short and J 2 bases short, with 7 bases between. As DNA, the CDR3 is TGTGCCAGCAGCTTGCCAGAAACCTACGAGCAGTACTTC. Translation: CASSLPETYEQYF.